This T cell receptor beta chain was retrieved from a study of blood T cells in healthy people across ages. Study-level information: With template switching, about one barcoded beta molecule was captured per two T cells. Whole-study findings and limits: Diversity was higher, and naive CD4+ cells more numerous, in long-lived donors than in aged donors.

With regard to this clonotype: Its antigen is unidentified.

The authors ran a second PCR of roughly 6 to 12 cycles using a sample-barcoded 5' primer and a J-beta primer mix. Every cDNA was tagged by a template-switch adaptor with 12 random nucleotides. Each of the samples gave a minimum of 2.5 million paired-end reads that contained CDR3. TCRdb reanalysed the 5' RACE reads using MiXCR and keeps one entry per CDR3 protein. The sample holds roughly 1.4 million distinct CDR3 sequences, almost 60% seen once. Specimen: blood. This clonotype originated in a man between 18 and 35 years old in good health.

The CDR3: CASSSLTSEETQYF. The DNA of the CDR3 is TGCGCCAGCAGCTCGTTAACTTCGGAGGAGACCCAGTACTTC. This sequence joins TRBV5-1 and TRBJ2-7, with D unclear. The J call may be mistaken, given a closer DNA end match to TRBJ2-5. The CDR3 length is 14 residues. Germline CDR1 is SGHRS and CDR2 is YFSETQ.